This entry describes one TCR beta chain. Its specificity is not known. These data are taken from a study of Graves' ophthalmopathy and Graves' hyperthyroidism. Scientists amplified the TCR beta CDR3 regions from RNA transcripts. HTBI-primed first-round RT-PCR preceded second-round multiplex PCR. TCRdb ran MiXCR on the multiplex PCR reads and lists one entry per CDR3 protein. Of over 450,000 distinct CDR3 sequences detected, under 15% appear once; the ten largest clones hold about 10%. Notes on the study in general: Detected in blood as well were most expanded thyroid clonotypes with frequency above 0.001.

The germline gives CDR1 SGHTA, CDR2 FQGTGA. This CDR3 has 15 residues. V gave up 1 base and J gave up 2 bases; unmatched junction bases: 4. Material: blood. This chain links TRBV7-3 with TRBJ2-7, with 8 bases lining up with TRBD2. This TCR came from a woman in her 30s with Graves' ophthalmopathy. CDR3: CASSLIPGRAYEQYF. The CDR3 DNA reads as TGTGCCAGCAGCTTAATTCCCGGGAGGGCCTACGAGCAGTACTTC.